Following are 21 T cell receptor beta chains from one sample sequenced in a study of cytomegalovirus exposure and HLA in healthy donors. Researchers ran the PCR with 60 Vbeta and 13 Jbeta primers. Assay used: immunoSEQ multiplex PCR; TCRdb lists only in-frame clones, some missing. The sample has under 200,000 clones; around 82% are singletons. Material: PBMCs. The origin of the receptors is a man aged 25-45 years in good health and CMV-seronegative.

The rearrangement uses TRBV9 and TRBJ2-7; the D gene is possibly TRBD2 (6 bases). Trimming removed 3 bases at V and 4 bases at J, with 17 bases between. The CDR3 is 15 amino acids. Germline values: CDR1 SGDLS, CDR2 YYNGEE. This chain's CDR3 is CASSEGTGMDYEQYF. CDR3 bases: TGTGCCAGCAGCGAGGGGACTGGTATGGATTACGAGCAGTACTTC.

V gene TRBV14 combines with J gene TRBJ2-3; 14 nucleotides agree with TRBD2. The germline V gene has CDR1 SGHDN and CDR2 FVKESK. CDR3 size: 18 residues. Trimming removed 0 bases from V and 2 bases from J; junction bases left unmatched: 4. CDR3 DNA sequence: TGTGCCAGCAGCCAAGATCGGGGACTAGCGGGGGACACAGATACGCAGTATTTT. This gives the protein CASSQDRGLAGDTDTQYF.

Remarks on this clone: Without the conserved terminal phenylalanine or tryptophan, this CDR3 likely stems from a read error. The DNA is left out, because the CDR3 cannot be placed on it with certainty; the CDR3 is given as TCRdb lists it. The V call is TRBV5-1, the J call TRBJ2-3; TRBD1 is the table's D call and was not checked against the DNA. In germline, CDR1 is SGHRS, CDR2 YFSETQ. The CDR3 is 13 residues long, counting both termini. The CDR3 loop reads CASSYQPGHPISV.

The rearrangement uses TRBV2 and TRBJ2-1; TRBD2 matches 13 bases. This CDR3 region has 14 residues. Germline lookup yields CDR1 SNHLY and CDR2 FYNNEI. With 5 bases clipped from V and 13 bases from J, the junction kept 8 bases outside the gene matches. DNA of the CDR3: TGTGCCAGCAGTATTGGACTAGCGGGAGTTCATCAGTTCTTC. It translates to CASSIGLAGVHQFF.

This clone was detected only once. The rearrangement links TRBV19 to TRBJ1-2; perhaps TRBD1 as D (6 bases). Germline-derived CDR1 and CDR2 are LNHDA and SQIVND (reference sequence). This CDR3 comprises 13 residues. With 5 bases removed from V and 7 bases from J, the gap between germline ends came to 14 bases. The CDR3 region has the DNA TGTGCCAGTAGTTCGGCAGGGGTGACTGGCTACACCTTC. The encoded protein is CASSSAGVTGYTF.

The rearrangement links TRBV18 to TRBJ1-1; maybe TRBD1 (6 bases). The CDR3 runs to 17 residues. Between the trimmed V and J ends, which lost 0 bases and 0 bases, there was a span of 14 bases. Germline assignment: CDR1 KGHSH and CDR2 LQKENI. The CDR3 loop is CASSPPGGGYLNTEAFF. In DNA, the CDR3 is TGTGCCAGCTCACCACCTGGTGGGGGCTATCTGAACACTGAAGCTTTCTTT.

The CDR3 region is CASTLLAGGEETQYF. CDR3 DNA: TGCGCCAGCACCCTACTAGCGGGAGGGGAGGAGACCCAGTACTTC. The chain employs TRBV5-1 and TRBJ2-5, with 13 bases identical to TRBD2. Germline V CDR1 and CDR2: SGHRS, YFSETQ. There are 15 residues in the CDR3. V trimming: 6 bases; J trimming: 5 bases; junction bases outside the gene matches: 7.

The chain joins TRBV4-2 to TRBJ1-1; D unclear. V was trimmed by 0 bases and J by 12 bases, leaving 5 bases between them. Germline-derived CDR1 and CDR2 are LGHNA and YNFKEQ. This CDR3 has 10 amino acids. This chain's CDR3 is CASSQDRTFF. In DNA form, the CDR3 reads TGTGCCAGCAGCCAAGATAGAACTTTCTTT.

The chain joins TRBV28 to TRBJ2-5; TRBD2 is a possible D gene (6 bases). The J call is uncertain, as TRBJ2-7 better fits the DNA end. The germline gives CDR1 MDHEN, CDR2 SYDVKM. This CDR3 is 15 amino acids long. CDR3 region: CASSLRPGASYEQYF. DNA for the CDR3: TGTGCCAGCAGTTTAAGACCGGGAGCAAGCTACGAGCAGTACTTC.

The CDR3 coding sequence is TGCGCCAGCAGCACCGCCTGGGACAGGGGTTCGAACACCGGGGAGCTGTTTTTT. Its translation is CASSTAWDRGSNTGELFF. This chain connects TRBV5-1 to TRBJ2-2; 10 bases agree with TRBD1. The CDR3 is made up of 18 amino acids. Germline V gene lookup returns CDR1 SGHRS and CDR2 YFSETQ. The V and J ends lost 4 bases and 0 bases, in that order; junction bases with no gene match: 9.

This chain links TRBV9 with TRBJ1-5, with 7 nucleotides matching TRBD1. Germline V gene lookup returns CDR1 SGDLS and CDR2 YYNGEE. Trimming cost V 4 bases and J 3 bases; bases outside gene matches: 10. The CDR3 has 16 amino acids. CDR3 DNA: TGTGCCAGCAGCCCCTTCGGGGACAGCTACAATCAGCCCCAGCATTTT. Amino acid sequence: CASSPFGDSYNQPQHF.

The chain carries TRBV6-5 and TRBJ2-7; possibly TRBD1 for D (6 bases). CDR1 and CDR2 from the germline V gene are MNHEY and SVGAGI. Trimming took 7 bases from V and 5 from J, leaving 18 bases between them. The CDR3 extends over 14 amino acids. The CDR3 here is CASTPTGWKNEQYF. CDR3 nucleotides: TGTGCCAGCACCCCAACAGGGTGGAAAAACGAGCAGTACTTC.

V usage is TRBV9 and J usage is TRBJ2-7; D might be TRBD2 (5 bases). This CDR3 comprises 14 residues. The V and J ends lost 4 bases and 6 bases respectively, with 17 bases between them. Germline values: CDR1 SGDLS, CDR2 YYNGEE. The CDR3 coding sequence is TGTGCCAGCAGCCGAGAGACCCTAGCTGGCGAGCAGTACTTC. This translates into CASSRETLAGEQYF.

The V gene is TRBV5-4, the J gene TRBJ1-5; D is possibly TRBD1 (6 bases). Germline CDR1 reads SGHNT; CDR2 reads YYREEE (reference sequence). Trimming took off 4 bases at V and 1 base at J, with 9 bases between the two ends. The CDR3 is 14 residues long. Written as DNA, the CDR3 is TGTGCCAGCAGCCGTACAGGGAGCAATCAGCCCCAGCATTTT. This codes for CASSRTGSNQPQHF.

This clone was counted a single time. The gene calls are TRBV15 and TRBJ2-1, with a tentative D call TRBD2 (5 bases). The CDR3 spans 17 residues. Germline lookup yields CDR1 LNHNV and CDR2 YYDKDF (reference sequence). V lost 2 bases, J lost 0 bases, and 14 bases lay in between. The CDR3 loop is CATSRPEEASSYNEQFF. DNA of the CDR3: TGTGCCACCAGCAGACCGGAGGAGGCGAGCTCCTACAATGAGCAGTTCTTC.

In its sample, this clone was seen once. The rearrangement links TRBV7-2 to TRBJ2-1, with 9 bases fitting TRBD2. The junction had 14 bases not matched to a gene; V was cut back by 8 bases and J by 3 bases. Per germline, CDR1 SGHTA and CDR2 FQGNSA. This CDR3 is 17 amino acids long. Here the CDR3 DNA reads TGTGCCAGCGCCCAGGATTGGGCGGGAGGGCTCTACAATGAGCAGTTCTTC. Its protein is CASAQDWAGGLYNEQFF. The full variable domain, rest sourced from reference TRBV7-2 and TRBJ2-1, is GAGVSQSPSNKVTEKGKDVELRCDPISGHTALYWYRQSLGQGLEFLIYFQGNSAPDKSGLPSDRFSAERTGGSVSTLTIQRTQQEDSAVYLCASAQDWAGGLYNEQFFGPGTRLTVL.

This chain links TRBV2 with TRBJ2-7, with a weak D call TRBD2 (5 bases). Germline CDR1 reads SNHLY; CDR2 reads FYNNEI. The V and J ends lost 11 bases and 0 bases respectively, with 20 bases between them. The CDR3 is made up of 15 amino acids. Here the CDR3 DNA reads TGTGCCGGCACGCTGACTGACGGGGTCTCCTACGAGCAGTACTTC. This codes for CAGTLTDGVSYEQYF.

V and J are TRBV27 and TRBJ1-6; 9 bases align to TRBD1. V shed 4 bases, J shed 9 bases, and the junction held 4 bases outside the gene matches. Germline assignment: CDR1 MNHEY and CDR2 SMNVEV (reference sequence). The CDR3 runs 14 residues. The CDR3 loop reads CASSWDRESSPLHF. The CDR3 DNA reads as TGTGCCAGCAGTTGGGACAGGGAAAGTTCACCCCTCCACTTT.

The chain couples TRBV4-3 to TRBJ2-1, with 9 bases fitting TRBD2. Germline CDR1 LGHNA, CDR2 YSLEER. J was trimmed by 1 base and V by 2 bases; bases with no gene match: 9. The CDR3 length is 18 residues. The CDR3 here is CASSQYSSGKVSYNEQFF. Written as DNA, the CDR3 is TGCGCCAGCAGCCAATATTCTAGCGGGAAAGTGTCCTACAATGAGCAGTTCTTC.

This sequence joins TRBV27 and TRBJ1-1, with 7 nucleotides matching TRBD1. Germline CDR1 MNHEY, CDR2 SMNVEV (reference sequence). The junction had 4 bases not matched to a gene; V was cut back by 5 bases and J by 1 base. This CDR3 has 14 amino acids. Here the CDR3 DNA reads TGTGCCAGCAGTCCGGGACAGAGGAACACTGAAGCTTTCTTT. Translating gives CASSPGQRNTEAFF.

The chain is built from TRBV5-5 and TRBJ1-4; D may be TRBD1 (5 bases). The V and J ends lost 1 base and 2 bases respectively, with 6 bases between them. Looked up from germline, CDR1 is SGHKS and CDR2 is YYEKEE (reference sequence). CDR3 length equals 14 residues. CDR3 in amino acids: CASSLKGTNEKLFF. The CDR3 nucleotides are TGTGCCAGCAGCTTGAAGGGGACTAATGAAAAACTGTTTTTT.